These T cell receptor beta chains were read from a single sample in a study of CD8+ T cells in alopecia areata. The data were produced by immunoSEQ multiplex PCR, yet TCRdb's version contains in-frame clones alone and is incomplete. The sample lists 110,000 or so clones; roughly three fifths were seen once. The starting material was CD4+ T cells sorted from blood, obtained at week 24, from a patient treated with tofacitinib. The origin of the receptors is a human donor with alopecia areata. Each CDR3 is given with its conserved first and last residue. Fields, in order: D gene, J gene, clone size, V gene, CDR3 DNA, CDR3 protein. The D gene is left open where the match is weak. Size values are once, few and many counts, or a class for expanded clones, and some rows have none.

>.|TRBJ2-6|few|TRBV6-5
TGTGCCAGTACCCCGGGGGTAGGGGCCAACGTCCTGACTTTC
CASTPGVGANVLTF
>.|TRBJ1-5|few|TRBV7-2
TGTGCCAGCAGCTTAGAGGAGGGTGCATGGGGTCAGCCCCAGCATTTT
CASSLEEGAWGQPQHF
>.|TRBJ1-2|.|TRBV7-2
TGTGCCAGCAGCTTAGCGGCGGGTCTAGCTAACTATGGCTACACCTTC
CASSLAAGLANYGYTF
>.|TRBJ1-2|few|TRBV19
TGTGCCAGTAGGCCCTCCGGGGGCTACACCTTC
CASRPSGGYTF
>.|TRBJ2-3|.|TRBV9
TGTGCCAGCAGCGTAGTGGGCAGGGTTTCAGATACGCAGTATTTT
CASSVVGRVSDTQYF
>.|TRBJ2-5|.|TRBV7-9
TGTGCCAGCAGCTACGGCGCCGAGACCCAGTACTTC
CASSYGAETQYF
>.|TRBJ1-1|.|TRBV15
TGTGCCACCAGCAGAGATAAAGGGACCGGGAACACTGAAGCTTTCTTT
CATSRDKGTGNTEAFF
>TRBD2|TRBJ2-3|.|TRBV9
TGTGCCAGCAGCGTAGCTGGGCGGCGGGGGGGCACAGATACGCAGTATTTT
CASSVAGRRGGTDTQYF
>.|TRBJ1-1|.|TRBV29-1
TGCAGCGCCGACTTGAACACTGAAGCTTTCTTT
CSADLNTEAFF
>.|TRBJ2-3|.|TRBV2
TGTGCCAGCAGTGTAAGGGGTGATACGCAGTATTTT
CASSVRGDTQYF
>TRBD2|TRBJ2-1|.|TRBV7-9
TGTGCCAGCAGCGGAACCGGGACTAGCGCGTGGAATGAGCAGTTCTTC
CASSGTGTSAWNEQFF
>TRBD1|TRBJ1-2|few|TRBV5-6
TGTGCCAGCAGCTGGGCGACAGGGGGCATAAACTATGGCTACACCTTC
CASSWATGGINYGYTF
>.|TRBJ1-1|.|TRBV20-1
TGCAGTGCTGTACGGGGGTCTGAAGCTTTCTTT
CSAVRGSEAFF
>TRBD2|TRBJ2-3|.|TRBV29-1
TGCAGCGTTTCCGTTTGGACTAGCGGGAGCTTGTATACGCAGTATTTT
CSVSVWTSGSLYTQYF
>.|TRBJ2-7|few|TRBV23-1
TGCGCCAGCAGTCAACGGGGCAGGGACTACGAGCAGTACTTC
CASSQRGRDYEQYF
>TRBD2|TRBJ2-2|few|TRBV7-2
TGTGCCAGCAGCCCACTAGCGGGGGGGCATCCCGGGGAGCTGTTTTTT
CASSPLAGGHPGELFF
>TRBD2|TRBJ2-1|.|TRBV7-2
TGTGCCAGCAGCCCCGCCGGGCGGGGGGGCTACAATGAGCAGTTCTTC
CASSPAGRGGYNEQFF
>TRBD1|TRBJ1-1|.|TRBV5-1
TGCGCCAGCAGCCGGGACAGTAAGGACACTGAAGCTTTCTTT
CASSRDSKDTEAFF
>.|TRBJ2-7|few|TRBV4-2
TGTGCCAGCAGCCAAGATTCCGGGGGACTGGACGAGCAGTACTTC
CASSQDSGGLDEQYF
>TRBD2|TRBJ2-7|.|TRBV5-4
TGTGCCAGCAGCTCACCGTCACGGGGGGGCCGTTACGAGCAGTACTTC
CASSSPSRGGRYEQYF
>TRBD2|TRBJ2-1|few|TRBV29-1
TGCAGCGCCGGACGAACTAGCGGGGGGGCCCATGAGCAGTTCTTC
CSAGRTSGGAHEQFF
>.|TRBJ1-1|.|TRBV11-3
TGTGCCAGCAGCTTAACGAGGGGGACTGAAGCTTTCTTT
CASSLTRGTEAFF
>TRBD1|TRBJ2-7|.|TRBV2
TGTGCCAGCAAAGCTGGACAGGGGGCTGCCTACGAGCAGTACTTC
CASKAGQGAAYEQYF
>.|TRBJ1-2|few|TRBV29-1
TGCAGCGTCGGCTTTGACTATGGCTACACCTTC
CSVGFDYGYTF
>.|TRBJ1-2|.|TRBV25-1
TGTGCCAGCAGTGCGGGCTATGGCTACACCTTC
CASSAGYGYTF
>.|TRBJ1-6|.|TRBV15
TGTGCCACCACCGAGGGGCCAGTTAATTCACCCCTCCACTTT
CATTEGPVNSPLHF
>.|TRBJ1-1|.|TRBV2
TGTGCCAGCACGAAACAGAACCCAACCACTGAAGCTTTCTTT
CASTKQNPTTEAFF
>.|TRBJ1-6|once|TRBV7-9
TGTGCCAGCAGCCGCGAGGATTCACCCCTCCACTTT
CASSREDSPLHF
>.|TRBJ1-2|.|TRBV19
TGTGCCAGTAGTAATGAGGAGTGGTATGGCTACACCTTC
CASSNEEWYGYTF
>.|TRBJ1-1|.|TRBV30
TGTGCCTGGAGTGGTTTTGGACAGCCGACAGCTTTCTTT
CAWSGFGQPTAFF
>.|TRBJ2-3|.|TRBV4-1
TGCGCCAGCAGCCCCGAACAGCGAATCACAGATACGCAGTATTTT
CASSPEQRITDTQYF
>.|TRBJ2-5|few|TRBV2
TGTGCCAGCAGTGAAGGTGGGGGGGCCCGCGAGACCCAGTACTTC
CASSEGGGARETQYF
>TRBD1|TRBJ1-2|.|TRBV9
TGTGCCAGCTCGCGGGGACAGTCTAACTATGGCTACACCTTC
CASSRGQSNYGYTF
>.|TRBJ2-5|.|TRBV27
TGTGCCAGCAGTTTCCGGCGGGATGAGACCCAGTACTTC
CASSFRRDETQYF
>TRBD1|TRBJ2-1|few|TRBV19
TGTGCCAGTACCCCGTCGGACAGGGCCTTCGGGCAGTTCTTC
CASTPSDRAFGQFF
>.|TRBJ1-5|.|TRBV19
TGTGCCAGTAGACCCCTGGACAATCGAGGTGGGCAGCCCCAGCATTTT
CASRPLDNRGGQPQHF
>.|TRBJ1-3|.|TRBV30
TGTGCCTGGACCCGGGACGCCGACTCTGGAAACACCATATATTTT
CAWTRDADSGNTIYF
>.|TRBJ2-6|.|TRBV29-1
TGCAGCGTTAGGGACCCTGGGGCCAACGTCCTGACTTTC
CSVRDPGANVLTF
>.|TRBJ1-1|.|TRBV4-1
TGCGCCAGCAGCCAAGATCCCGTAGGGGGCACTGAAGCTTTCTTT
CASSQDPVGGTEAFF
>.|TRBJ2-7|.|TRBV29-1
TGCAGCGTTCAAGGGGACTACGAGCAGTACTTC
CSVQGDYEQYF
>TRBD1|TRBJ2-7|.|TRBV6-5
TGTGCCAGCAGGCAGACAGGGGGCCACTTGGAGCAGTACTTC
CASRQTGGHLEQYF
>TRBD2|TRBJ2-7|.|TRBV29-1
TGCAGCGCCCGAACGGGGGGTATGTACGAGCAGTACTTC
CSARTGGMYEQYF
>.|TRBJ1-1|.|TRBV5-1
TGCGCCAGCAGCAAGGACACTGAAGCTTTCTTT
CASSKDTEAFF
>.|TRBJ1-6|.|TRBV5-1
TGCGCCAGCAGCACCCGGGCCCCTAATTCACCCCTCCACTTT
CASSTRAPNSPLHF
>TRBD2|TRBJ2-1|few|TRBV4-1
TGCGCCAGCAGCCAAGGGAGGCTAGCGGGGGGTGAGCAGTTCTTC
CASSQGRLAGGEQFF
>.|TRBJ2-7|.|TRBV29-1
TGCAGCGTTACTGGCGGTTGGGGGAACCCCTACGAGCAGTACTTC
CSVTGGWGNPYEQYF
>.|TRBJ2-1|once|TRBV5-1
TGCGCCAGCAGCTTGGGACAGGAAATACACAATGAGCAGTTCTTC
CASSLGQEIHNEQFF
>TRBD2|TRBJ2-1|.|TRBV7-9
TGTGCCAGCAGCTTAGCGGGACTAGCGCGTGGGGATGAGCAGTTCTTC
CASSLAGLARGDEQFF
>.|TRBJ2-1|once|TRBV7-2
TGTGCCAGCAGCTTATTAACTGAACCCGCCCTCTTC
CASSLLTEPALF